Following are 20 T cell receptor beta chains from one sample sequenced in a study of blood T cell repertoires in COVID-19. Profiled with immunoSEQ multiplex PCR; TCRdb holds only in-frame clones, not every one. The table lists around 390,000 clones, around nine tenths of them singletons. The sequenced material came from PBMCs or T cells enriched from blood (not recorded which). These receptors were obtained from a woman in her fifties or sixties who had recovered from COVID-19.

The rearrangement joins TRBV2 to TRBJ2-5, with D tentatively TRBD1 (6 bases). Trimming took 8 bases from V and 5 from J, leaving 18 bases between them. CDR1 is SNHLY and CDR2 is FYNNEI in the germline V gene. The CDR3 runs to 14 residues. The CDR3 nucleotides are TGTGCCAGCGGGGCCCCAGGGGTACGGGAGACCCAGTACTTC. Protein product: CASGAPGVRETQYF.

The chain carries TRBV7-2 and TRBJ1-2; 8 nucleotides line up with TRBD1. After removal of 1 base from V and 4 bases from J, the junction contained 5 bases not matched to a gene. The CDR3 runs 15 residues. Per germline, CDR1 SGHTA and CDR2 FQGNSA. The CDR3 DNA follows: TGTGCCAGCAGCTTAGAAACAGGGGGGGCCTATGGCTACACCTTC. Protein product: CASSLETGGAYGYTF.

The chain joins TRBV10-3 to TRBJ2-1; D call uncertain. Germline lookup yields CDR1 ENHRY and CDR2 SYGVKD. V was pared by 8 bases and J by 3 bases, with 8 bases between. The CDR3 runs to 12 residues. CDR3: CAIGQNYNEQFF. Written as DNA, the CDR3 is TGTGCCATCGGCCAAAACTACAATGAGCAGTTCTTC.

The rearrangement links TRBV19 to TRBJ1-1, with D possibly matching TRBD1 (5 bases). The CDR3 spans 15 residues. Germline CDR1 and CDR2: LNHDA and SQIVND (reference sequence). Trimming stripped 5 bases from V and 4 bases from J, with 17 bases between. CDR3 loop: CASSSPSRAGTEAFF. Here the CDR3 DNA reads TGTGCCAGTAGTTCCCCCTCCAGGGCCGGCACTGAAGCTTTCTTT.

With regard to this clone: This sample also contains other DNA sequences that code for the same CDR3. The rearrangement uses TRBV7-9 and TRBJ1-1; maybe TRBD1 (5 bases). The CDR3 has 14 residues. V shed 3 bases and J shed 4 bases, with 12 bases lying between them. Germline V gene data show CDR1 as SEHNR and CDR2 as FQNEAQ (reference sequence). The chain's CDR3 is CASSLGGGGTEAFF. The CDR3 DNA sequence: TGTGCCAGCAGCTTGGGCGGCGGGGGCACTGAAGCTTTCTTT. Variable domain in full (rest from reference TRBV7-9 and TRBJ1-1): DTGVSQNPRHKITKRGQNVTFRCDPISEHNRLYWYRQTLGQGPEFLTYFQNEAQLEKSRLLSDRFSAERPKGSFSTLEIQRTEQGDSAMYLCASSLGGGGTEAFFGQGTRLTVV.

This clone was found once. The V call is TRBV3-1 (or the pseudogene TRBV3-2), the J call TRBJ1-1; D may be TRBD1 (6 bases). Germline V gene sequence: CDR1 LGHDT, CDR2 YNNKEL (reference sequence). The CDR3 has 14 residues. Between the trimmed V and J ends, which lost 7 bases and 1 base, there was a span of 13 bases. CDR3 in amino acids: CASTAVGGNTEAFF. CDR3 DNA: TGTGCCAGCACCGCGGTAGGGGGGAACACTGAAGCTTTCTTT.

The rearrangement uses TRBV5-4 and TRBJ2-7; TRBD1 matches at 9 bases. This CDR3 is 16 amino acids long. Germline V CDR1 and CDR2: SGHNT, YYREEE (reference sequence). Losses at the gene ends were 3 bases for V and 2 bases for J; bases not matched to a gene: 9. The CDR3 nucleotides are TGTGCCAGCAGCTCGAGGCGGACAGGGGTTCCCTACGAGCAGTACTTC. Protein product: CASSSRRTGVPYEQYF.

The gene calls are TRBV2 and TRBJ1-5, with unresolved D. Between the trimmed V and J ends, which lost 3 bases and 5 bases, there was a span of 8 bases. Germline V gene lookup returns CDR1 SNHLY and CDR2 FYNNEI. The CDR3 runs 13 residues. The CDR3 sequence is CASSEGRDQPQHF. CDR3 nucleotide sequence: TGTGCCAGCAGTGAGGGGAGGGATCAGCCCCAGCATTTT. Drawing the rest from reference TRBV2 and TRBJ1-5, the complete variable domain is EPEVTQTPSHQVTQMGQEVILRCVPISNHLYFYWYRQILGQKVEFLVSFYNNEISEKSEIFDDQFSVERPDGSNFTLKIRSTKLEDSAMYFCASSEGRDQPQHFGDGTRLSIL.

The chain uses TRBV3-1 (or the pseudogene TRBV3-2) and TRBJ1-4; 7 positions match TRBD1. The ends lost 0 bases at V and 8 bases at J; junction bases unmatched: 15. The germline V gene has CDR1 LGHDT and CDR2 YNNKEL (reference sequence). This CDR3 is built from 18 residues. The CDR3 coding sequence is TGTGCCAGCAGCCAAGATGGTAGGGGGCGCGAGGGAGGAGAAAAACTGTTTTTT. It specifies CASSQDGRGREGGEKLFF.

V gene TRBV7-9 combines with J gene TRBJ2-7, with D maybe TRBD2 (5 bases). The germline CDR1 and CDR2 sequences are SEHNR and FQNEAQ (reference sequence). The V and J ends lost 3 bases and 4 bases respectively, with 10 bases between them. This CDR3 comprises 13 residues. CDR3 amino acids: CASSLDWGYEQYF. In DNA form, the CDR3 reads TGTGCCAGCAGCTTGGACTGGGGATACGAGCAGTACTTC.

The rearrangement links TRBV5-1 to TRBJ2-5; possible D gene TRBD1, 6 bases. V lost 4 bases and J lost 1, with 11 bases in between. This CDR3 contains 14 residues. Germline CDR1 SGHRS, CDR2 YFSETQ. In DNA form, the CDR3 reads TGCGCCAGCAGCGCCCGGACAGTCCAAGAGACCCAGTACTTC. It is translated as CASSARTVQETQYF.

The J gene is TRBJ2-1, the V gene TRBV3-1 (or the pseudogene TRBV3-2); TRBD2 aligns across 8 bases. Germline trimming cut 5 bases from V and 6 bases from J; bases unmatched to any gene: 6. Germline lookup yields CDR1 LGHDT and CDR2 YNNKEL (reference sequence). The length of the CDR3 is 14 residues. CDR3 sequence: CASSSGGPGNEQFF. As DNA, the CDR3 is TGTGCCAGCAGCTCGGGAGGGCCGGGCAATGAGCAGTTCTTC.

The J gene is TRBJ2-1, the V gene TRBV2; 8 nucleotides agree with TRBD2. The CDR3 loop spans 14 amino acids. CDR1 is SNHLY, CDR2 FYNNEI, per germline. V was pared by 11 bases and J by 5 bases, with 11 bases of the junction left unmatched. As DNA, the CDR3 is TGTGCCGGTAATCGGGGGGGCCACAACAATGAGCAGTTCTTC. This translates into CAGNRGGHNNEQFF.

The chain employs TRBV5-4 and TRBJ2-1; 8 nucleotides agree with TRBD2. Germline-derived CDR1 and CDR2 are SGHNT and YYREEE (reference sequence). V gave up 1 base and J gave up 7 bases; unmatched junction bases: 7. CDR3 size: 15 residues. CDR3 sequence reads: CASSLNGGAANEQFF. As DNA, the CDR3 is TGTGCCAGCAGCTTGAACGGGGGGGCCGCTAATGAGCAGTTCTTC.

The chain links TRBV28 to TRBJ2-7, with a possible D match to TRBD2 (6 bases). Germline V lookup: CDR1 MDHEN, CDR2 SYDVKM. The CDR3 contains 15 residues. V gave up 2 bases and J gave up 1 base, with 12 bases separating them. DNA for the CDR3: TGTGCCAGCAGTTTAGGTGGGACTCAGTCCTACGAGCAGTACTTC. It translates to CASSLGGTQSYEQYF.

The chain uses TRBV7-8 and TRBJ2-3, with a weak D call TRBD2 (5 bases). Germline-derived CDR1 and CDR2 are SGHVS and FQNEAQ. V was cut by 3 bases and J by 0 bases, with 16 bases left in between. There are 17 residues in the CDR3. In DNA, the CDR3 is TGTGCCAGCAGCTTTGGAAGGTTAGCGAAAAGCACAGATACGCAGTATTTT. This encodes CASSFGRLAKSTDTQYF.

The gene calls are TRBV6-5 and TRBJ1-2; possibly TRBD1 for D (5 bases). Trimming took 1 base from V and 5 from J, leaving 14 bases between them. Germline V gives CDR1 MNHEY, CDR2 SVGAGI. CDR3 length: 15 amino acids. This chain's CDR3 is CASSYYPGMRYGYTF. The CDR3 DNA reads TGTGCCAGCAGTTACTACCCAGGGATGAGATATGGCTACACCTTC.

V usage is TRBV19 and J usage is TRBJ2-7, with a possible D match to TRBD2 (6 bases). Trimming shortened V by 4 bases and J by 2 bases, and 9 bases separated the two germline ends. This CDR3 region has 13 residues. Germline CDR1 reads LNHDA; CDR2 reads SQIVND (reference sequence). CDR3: CASSTREAYEQYF. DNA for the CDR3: TGTGCCAGTAGTACCAGGGAGGCCTACGAGCAGTACTTC.

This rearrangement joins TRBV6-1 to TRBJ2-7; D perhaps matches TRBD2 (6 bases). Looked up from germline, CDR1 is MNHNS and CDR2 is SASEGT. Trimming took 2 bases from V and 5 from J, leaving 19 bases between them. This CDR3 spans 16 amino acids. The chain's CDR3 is CASSEFGGTGSNEQYF. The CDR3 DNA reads TGTGCCAGCAGTGAATTCGGGGGTACCGGGAGTAACGAGCAGTACTTC.

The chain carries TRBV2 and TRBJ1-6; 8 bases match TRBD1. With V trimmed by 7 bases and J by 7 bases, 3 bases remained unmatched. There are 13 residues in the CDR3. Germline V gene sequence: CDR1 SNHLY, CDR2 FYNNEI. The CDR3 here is CASTGQGNSPLHF. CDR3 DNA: TGTGCCAGCACCGGACAGGGCAATTCACCCCTCCACTTT.